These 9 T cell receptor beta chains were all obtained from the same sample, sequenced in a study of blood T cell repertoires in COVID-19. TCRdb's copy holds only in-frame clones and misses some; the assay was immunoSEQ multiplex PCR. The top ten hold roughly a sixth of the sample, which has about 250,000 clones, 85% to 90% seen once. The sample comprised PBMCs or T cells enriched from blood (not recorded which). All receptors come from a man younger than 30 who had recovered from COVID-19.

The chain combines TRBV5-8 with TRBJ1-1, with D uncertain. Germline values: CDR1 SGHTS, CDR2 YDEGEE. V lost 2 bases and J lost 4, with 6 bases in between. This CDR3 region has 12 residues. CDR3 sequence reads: CASSFPRTEAFF. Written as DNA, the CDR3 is TGTGCCAGCAGCTTCCCGCGCACTGAAGCTTTCTTT.

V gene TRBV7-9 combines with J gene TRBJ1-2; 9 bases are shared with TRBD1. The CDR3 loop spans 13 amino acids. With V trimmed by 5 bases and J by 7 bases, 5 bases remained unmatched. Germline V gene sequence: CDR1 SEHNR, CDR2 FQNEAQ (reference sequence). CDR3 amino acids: CASSRDRVTGYTF. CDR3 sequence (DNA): TGTGCCAGCAGCCGGGACAGGGTGACTGGCTACACCTTC. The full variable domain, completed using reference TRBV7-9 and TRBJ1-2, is DTGVSQNPRHKITKRGQNVTFRCDPISEHNRLYWYRQTLGQGPEFLTYFQNEAQLEKSRLLSDRFSAERPKGSFSTLEIQRTEQGDSAMYLCASSRDRVTGYTFGSGTRLTVV.

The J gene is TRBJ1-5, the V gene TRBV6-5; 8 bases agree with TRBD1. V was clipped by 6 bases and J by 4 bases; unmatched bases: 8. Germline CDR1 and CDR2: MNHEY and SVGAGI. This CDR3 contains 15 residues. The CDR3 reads CASSTGTGGNQPQHF. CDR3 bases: TGTGCCAGCAGCACCGGGACAGGCGGAAATCAGCCCCAGCATTTT.

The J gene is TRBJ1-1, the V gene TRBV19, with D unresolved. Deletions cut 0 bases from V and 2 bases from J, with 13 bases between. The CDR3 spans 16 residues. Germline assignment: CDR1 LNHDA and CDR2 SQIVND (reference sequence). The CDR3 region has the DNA TGTGCCAGTAGTATAGATCCGGTAAGTCCCAACACTGAAGCTTTCTTT. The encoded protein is CASSIDPVSPNTEAFF.

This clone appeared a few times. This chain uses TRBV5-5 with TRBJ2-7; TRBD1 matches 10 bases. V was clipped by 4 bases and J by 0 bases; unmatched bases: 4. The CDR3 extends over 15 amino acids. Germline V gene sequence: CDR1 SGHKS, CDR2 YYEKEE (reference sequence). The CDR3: CASSRDRGRSYEQYF. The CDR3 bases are TGTGCCAGCAGCCGAGACAGGGGGCGCTCCTACGAGCAGTACTTC.

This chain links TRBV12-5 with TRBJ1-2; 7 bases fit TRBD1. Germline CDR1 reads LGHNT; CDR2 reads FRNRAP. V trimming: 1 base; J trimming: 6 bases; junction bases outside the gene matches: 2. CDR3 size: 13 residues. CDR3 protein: CASGLGRGHGYTF. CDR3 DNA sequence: TGTGCTAGTGGTTTGGGGAGGGGGCATGGCTACACCTTC.

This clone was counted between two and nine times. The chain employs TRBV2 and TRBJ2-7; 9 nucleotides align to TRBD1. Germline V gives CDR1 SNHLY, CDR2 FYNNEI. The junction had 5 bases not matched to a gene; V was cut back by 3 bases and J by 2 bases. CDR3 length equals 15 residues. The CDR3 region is CASSDRQGGPYEQYF. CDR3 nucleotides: TGTGCCAGCAGTGACAGACAGGGGGGACCCTACGAGCAGTACTTC.

The CDR3 sequence: CACSGTGYQPQHF. The DNA for the CDR3 is TGTGCCTGTTCCGGGACAGGGTATCAGCCCCAGCATTTT. V and J are TRBV30 and TRBJ1-5, with 9 positions matching TRBD1. Germline-derived CDR1 and CDR2 are GTSNPN and SVGIG (reference sequence). The CDR3 runs to 13 residues. Trimming at V came to 6 bases and at J to 5 bases, leaving 5 bases not matched to a gene.

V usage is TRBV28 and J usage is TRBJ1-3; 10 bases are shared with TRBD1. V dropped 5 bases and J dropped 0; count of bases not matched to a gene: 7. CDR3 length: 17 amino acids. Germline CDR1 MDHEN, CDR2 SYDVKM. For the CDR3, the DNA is TGTGCCAGCAGTACTCGGACAGGGGGGGACTCTGGAAACACCATATATTTT. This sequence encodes CASSTRTGGDSGNTIYF.